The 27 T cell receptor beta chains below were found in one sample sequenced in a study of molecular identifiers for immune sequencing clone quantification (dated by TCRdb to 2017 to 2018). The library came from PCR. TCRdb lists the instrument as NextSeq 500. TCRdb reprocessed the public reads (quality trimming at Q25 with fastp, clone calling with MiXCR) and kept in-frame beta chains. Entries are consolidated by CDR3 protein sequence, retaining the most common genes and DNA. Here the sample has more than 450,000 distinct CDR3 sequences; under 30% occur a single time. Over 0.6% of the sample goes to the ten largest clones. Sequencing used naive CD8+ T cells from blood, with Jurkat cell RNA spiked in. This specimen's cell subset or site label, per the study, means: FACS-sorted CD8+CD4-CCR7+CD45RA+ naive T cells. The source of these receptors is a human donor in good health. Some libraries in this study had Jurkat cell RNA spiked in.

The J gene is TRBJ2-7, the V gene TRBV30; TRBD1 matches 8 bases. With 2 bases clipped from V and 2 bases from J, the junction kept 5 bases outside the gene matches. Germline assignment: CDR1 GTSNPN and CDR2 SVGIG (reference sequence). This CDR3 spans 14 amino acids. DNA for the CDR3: TGTGCCTGGAGTTCAGGGACAGGTGCCTACGAGCAGTACTTC. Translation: CAWSSGTGAYEQYF.

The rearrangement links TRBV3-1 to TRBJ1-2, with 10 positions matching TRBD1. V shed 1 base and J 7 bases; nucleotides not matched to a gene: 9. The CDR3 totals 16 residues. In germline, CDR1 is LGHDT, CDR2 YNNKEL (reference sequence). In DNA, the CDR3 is TGTGCCAGCAGCCAAGGATCAGGGACAGGGGCCTTTGGCTACACCTTC. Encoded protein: CASSQGSGTGAFGYTF.

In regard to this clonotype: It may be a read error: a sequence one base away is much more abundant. The CDR3 reads CASSYEPSTDTQYF. The CDR3 DNA reads TGTGCCAGCAGTTATGAGCCCTCCACAGATACGCAGTATTTT. The chain has TRBV6-5 and TRBJ2-3; D is undetermined. The length of the CDR3 is 14 residues. CDR1 is MNHEY, CDR2 SVGAGI, per germline. With 3 bases removed from V and 2 bases from J, the gap between germline ends came to 9 bases.

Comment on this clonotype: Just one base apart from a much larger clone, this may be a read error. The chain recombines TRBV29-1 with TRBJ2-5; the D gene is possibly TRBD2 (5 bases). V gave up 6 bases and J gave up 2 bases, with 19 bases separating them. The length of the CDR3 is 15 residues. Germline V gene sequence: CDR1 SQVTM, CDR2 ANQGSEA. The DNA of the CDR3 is TGCAGCGTCCCCCCGTTGACGGGATATCAAGAGACCCAGTACTTC. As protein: CSVPPLTGYQETQYF.

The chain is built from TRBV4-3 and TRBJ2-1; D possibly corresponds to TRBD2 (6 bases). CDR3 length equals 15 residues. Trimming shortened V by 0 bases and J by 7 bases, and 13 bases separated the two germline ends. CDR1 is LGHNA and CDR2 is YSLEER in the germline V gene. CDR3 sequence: CASSQDKRANNEQFF. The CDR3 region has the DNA TGCGCCAGCAGCCAAGATAAGCGGGCCAATAATGAGCAGTTCTTC.

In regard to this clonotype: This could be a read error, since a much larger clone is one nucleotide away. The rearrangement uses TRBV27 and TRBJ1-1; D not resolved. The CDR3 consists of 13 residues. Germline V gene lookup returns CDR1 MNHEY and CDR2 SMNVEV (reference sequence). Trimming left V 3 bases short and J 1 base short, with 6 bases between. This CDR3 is CASSFARNTEAFF. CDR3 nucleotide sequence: TGTGCCAGCAGTTTTGCCAGGAACACTGAAGCTTTCTTT.

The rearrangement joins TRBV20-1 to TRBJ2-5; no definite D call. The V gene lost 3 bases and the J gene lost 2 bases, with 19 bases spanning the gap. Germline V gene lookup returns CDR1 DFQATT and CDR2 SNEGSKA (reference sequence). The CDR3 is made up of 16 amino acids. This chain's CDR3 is CSASLSPGIWQETQYF. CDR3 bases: TGCAGTGCTAGCTTATCGCCTGGAATCTGGCAAGAGACCCAGTACTTC.

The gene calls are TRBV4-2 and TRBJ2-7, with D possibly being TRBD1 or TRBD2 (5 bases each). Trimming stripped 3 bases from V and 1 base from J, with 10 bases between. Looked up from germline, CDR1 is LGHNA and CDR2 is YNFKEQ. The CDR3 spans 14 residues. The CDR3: CASSHRDGSYEQYF. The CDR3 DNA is TGTGCCAGCAGCCATCGGGACGGGTCCTACGAGCAGTACTTC.

The CDR3 region is CASTLVGAQGGNTIYF. DNA of the CDR3: TGTGCCAGCACCCTAGTGGGCGCGCAGGGTGGAAACACCATATATTTT. This chain uses TRBV7-9 with TRBJ1-3; weak D call: TRBD1 (5 bases). V gave up 7 bases and J gave up 3 bases, with 19 bases separating them. From germline, CDR1 is SEHNR and CDR2 FQNEAQ (reference sequence). The CDR3 has 16 amino acids.

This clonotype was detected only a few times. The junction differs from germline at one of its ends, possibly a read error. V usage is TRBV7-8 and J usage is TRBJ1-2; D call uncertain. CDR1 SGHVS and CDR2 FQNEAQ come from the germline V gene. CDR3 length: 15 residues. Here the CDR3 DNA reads TGTGCCAGCAGTCGGGCCCGAAGTACTAACTATGGCTGCACCTTC. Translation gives CASSRARSTNYGCTF.

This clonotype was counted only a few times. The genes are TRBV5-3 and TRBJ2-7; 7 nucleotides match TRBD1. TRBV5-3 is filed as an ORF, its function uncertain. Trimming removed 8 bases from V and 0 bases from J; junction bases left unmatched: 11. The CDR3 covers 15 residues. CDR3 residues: CASSLMWTGSYEQYF. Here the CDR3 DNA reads TGTGCCAGCAGCCTAATGTGGACAGGCTCCTACGAGCAGTACTTC.

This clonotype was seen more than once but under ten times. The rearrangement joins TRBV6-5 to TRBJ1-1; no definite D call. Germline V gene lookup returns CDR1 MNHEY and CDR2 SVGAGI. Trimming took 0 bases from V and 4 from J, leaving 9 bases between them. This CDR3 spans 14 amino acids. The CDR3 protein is CASSYSGSATEAFF. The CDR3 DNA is TGTGCCAGCAGTTACTCTGGCAGTGCCACTGAAGCTTTCTTT.

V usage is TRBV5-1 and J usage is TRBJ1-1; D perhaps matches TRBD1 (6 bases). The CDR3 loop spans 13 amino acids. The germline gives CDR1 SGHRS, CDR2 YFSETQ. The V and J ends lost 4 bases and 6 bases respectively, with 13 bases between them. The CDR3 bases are TGCGCCAGCAGCCCCGACAGGCTACCTGAAGCTTTCTTT. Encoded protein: CASSPDRLPEAFF.

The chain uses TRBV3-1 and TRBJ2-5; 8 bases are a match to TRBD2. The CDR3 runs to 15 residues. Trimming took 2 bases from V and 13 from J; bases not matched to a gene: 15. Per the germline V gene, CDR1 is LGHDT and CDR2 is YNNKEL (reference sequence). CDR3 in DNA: TGTGCCAGCAGCCAACCCGCGGGAGAAGGACTAGCCTGGTACTTC. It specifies CASSQPAGEGLAWYF.

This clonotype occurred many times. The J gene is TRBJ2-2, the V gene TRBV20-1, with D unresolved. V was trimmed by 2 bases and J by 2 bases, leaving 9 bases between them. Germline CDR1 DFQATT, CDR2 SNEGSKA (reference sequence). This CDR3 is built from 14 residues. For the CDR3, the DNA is TGCAGTGCTAGAAACAGAAACAACACCGGGGAGCTGTTTTTT. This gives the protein CSARNRNNTGELFF.

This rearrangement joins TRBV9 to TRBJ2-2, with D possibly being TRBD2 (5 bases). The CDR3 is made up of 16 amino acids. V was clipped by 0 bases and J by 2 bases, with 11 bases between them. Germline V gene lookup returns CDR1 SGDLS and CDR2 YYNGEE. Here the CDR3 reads CASSVVSGVNTGELFF. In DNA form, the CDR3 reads TGTGCCAGCAGCGTAGTATCCGGGGTAAACACCGGGGAGCTGTTTTTT.

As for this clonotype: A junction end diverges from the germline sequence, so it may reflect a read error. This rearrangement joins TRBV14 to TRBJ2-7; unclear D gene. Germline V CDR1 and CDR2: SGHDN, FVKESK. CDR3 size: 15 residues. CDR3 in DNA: TGTGCCAGCAGTCCAATGGGTAACGAGGTCCACGAGCAGTGCTTC. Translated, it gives CASSPMGNEVHEQCF.

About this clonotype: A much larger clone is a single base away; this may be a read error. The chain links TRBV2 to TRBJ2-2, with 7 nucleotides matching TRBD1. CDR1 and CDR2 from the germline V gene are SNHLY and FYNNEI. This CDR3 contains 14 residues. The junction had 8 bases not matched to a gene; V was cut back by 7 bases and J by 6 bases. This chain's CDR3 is CASKSRDSAGELFF. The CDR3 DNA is TGTGCCAGCAAGAGCCGGGACAGCGCCGGGGAGCTGTTTTTT.

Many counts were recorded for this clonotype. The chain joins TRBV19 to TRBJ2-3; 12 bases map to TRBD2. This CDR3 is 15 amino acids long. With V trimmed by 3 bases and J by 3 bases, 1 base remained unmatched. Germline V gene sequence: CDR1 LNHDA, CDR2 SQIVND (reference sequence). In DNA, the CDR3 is TGTGCCAGTAGTATGACTAGCGGGGGTACAGATACGCAGTATTTT. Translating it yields CASSMTSGGTDTQYF.

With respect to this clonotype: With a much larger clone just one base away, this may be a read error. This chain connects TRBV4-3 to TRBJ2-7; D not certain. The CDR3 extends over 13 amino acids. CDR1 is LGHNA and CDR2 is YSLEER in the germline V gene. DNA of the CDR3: TGCGCCAGCAGCCAGGCATTGAACTACGCGCAGTACTTC. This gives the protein CASSQALNYAQYF.

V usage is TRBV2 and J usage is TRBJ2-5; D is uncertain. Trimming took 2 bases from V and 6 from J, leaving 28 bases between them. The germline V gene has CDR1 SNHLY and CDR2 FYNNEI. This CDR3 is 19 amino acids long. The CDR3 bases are TGTGCCAGCAGTGAACCTCATTTACGGAACAAATTTACCAAAAAGACCCAGTACTTC. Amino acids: CASSEPHLRNKFTKKTQYF.

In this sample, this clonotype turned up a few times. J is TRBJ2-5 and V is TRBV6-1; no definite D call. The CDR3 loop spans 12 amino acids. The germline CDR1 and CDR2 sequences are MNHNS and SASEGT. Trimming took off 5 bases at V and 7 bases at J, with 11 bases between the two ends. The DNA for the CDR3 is TGTGCCAGCAGTTCTTTTCCAGGGACCCAGTACTTC. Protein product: CASSSFPGTQYF.

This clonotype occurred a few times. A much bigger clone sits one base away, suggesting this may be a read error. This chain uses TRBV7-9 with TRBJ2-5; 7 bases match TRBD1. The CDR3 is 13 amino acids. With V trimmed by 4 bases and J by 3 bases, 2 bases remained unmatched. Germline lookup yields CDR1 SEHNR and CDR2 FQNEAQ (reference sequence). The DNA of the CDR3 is TGTGCCAGCAGCTGGGACAGCGAAGAGACCCAGTACTTC. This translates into CASSWDSEETQYF.

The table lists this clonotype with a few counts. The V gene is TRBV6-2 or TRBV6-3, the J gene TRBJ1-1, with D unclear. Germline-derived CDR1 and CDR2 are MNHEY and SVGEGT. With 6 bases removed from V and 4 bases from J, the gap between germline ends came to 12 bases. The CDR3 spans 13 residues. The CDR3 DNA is TGTGCCAGCAGCCAAGTCTGGGGCACTGAAGCTTTCTTT. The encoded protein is CASSQVWGTEAFF.

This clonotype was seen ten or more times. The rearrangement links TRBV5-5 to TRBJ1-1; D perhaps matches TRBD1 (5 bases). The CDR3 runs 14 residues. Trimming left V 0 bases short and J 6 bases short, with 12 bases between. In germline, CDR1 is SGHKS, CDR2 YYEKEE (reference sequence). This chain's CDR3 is CASSLEGLQAEAFF. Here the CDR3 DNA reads TGTGCCAGCAGCTTGGAGGGGCTTCAAGCTGAAGCTTTCTTT. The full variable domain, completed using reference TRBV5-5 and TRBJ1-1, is DAGVTQSPTHLIKTRGQQVTLRCSPISGHKSVSWYQQVLGQGPQFIFQYYEKEERGRGNFPDRFSARQFPNYSSELNVNALLLGDSALYLCASSLEGLQAEAFFGQGTRLTVV.

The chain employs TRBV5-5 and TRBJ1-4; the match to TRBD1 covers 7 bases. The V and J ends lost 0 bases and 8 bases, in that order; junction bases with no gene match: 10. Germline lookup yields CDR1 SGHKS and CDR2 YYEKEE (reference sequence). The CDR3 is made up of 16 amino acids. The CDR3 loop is CASSLAETGSGEKLFF. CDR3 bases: TGTGCCAGCAGCTTGGCTGAGACAGGGTCGGGGGAAAAACTGTTTTTT.

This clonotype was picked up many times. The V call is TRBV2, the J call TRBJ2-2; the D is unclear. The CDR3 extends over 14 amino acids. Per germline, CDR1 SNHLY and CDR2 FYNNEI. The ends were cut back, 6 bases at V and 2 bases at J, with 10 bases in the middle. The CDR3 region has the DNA TGTGCCAGCAGGGCACCACGAAACACCGGGGAGCTGTTTTTT. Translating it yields CASRAPRNTGELFF.